These T cell receptor beta chains were read from a single sample in a study of T cells expressing NK-cell markers. TCRdb reprocessed the 5' RACE reads and keeps a single row for each CDR3 protein, giving no DNA. This sample's clone table lists 250,000 or so distinct CDR3 sequences. The material sequenced was blood T cells: a sorted CD56 or NKG2C T cell subset, CD4+ or CD8+ T cells, or bulk PBMC T cells (not recorded which). These receptors were obtained from a woman between 18 and 70 years old in good health. Both conserved end residues are part of each CDR3.

J | V | CDR3
TRBJ2-2 | TRBV5-1 | CASSRAQSGELFF
TRBJ2-2 | TRBV5-1 | CASSSRGPGNTGELFF
TRBJ2-5 | TRBV28 | CASRTGPETQYF
TRBJ1-1 | TRBV11-2 | CASSFPYTEAFF
TRBJ2-7 | TRBV14 | CASSPRRGGTYEQYF
TRBJ1-5 | TRBV7-2 | CASSPYSNQPQHF
TRBJ1-2 | TRBV28 | CASSTSRGVYGYTF
TRBJ1-2 | TRBV7-2 | CASTNRGVNYGYTF
TRBJ2-1 | TRBV7-2 | CASSSYARGVEQFF
TRBJ1-4 | TRBV5-1 | CASSREIPATNEKLFF